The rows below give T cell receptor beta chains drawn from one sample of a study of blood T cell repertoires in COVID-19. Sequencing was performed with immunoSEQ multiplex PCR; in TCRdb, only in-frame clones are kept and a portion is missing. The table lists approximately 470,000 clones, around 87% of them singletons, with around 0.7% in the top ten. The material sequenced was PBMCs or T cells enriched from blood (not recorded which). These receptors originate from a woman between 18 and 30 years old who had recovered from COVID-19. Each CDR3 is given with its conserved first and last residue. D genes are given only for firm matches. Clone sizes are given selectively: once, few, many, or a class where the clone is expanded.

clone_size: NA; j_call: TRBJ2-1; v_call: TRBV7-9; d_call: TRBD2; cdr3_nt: TGTGCCAGCAGCGCAGGCGTGGCTAGCGGGGGCCTCTATGAGCAGTTCTTC; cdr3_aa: CASSAGVASGGLYEQFF
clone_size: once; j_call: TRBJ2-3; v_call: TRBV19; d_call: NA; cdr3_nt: TGTGCCAGTAGTAGGCCTTCAGGGGCCGCAGATACGCAGTATTTT; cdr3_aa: CASSRPSGAADTQYF
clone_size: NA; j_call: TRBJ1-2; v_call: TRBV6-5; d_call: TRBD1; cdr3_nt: TGTGCCAGCAGCCCCAGGACAGGGGACGGCTACACCTTC; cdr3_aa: CASSPRTGDGYTF
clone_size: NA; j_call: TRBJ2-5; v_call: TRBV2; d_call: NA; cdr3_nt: TGTGCCAGCAGATCCCGGGGCGGGAAACAAGAGACCCAGTACTTC; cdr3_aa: CASRSRGGKQETQYF
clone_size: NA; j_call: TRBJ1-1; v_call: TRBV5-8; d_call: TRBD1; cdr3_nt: TGTGCCAGCAGCTTGGACAACAGGGGGGGCCCTGAAGCTTTCTTT; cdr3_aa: CASSLDNRGGPEAFF
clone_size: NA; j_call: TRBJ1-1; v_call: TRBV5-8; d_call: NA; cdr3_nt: TGTGCCAGCAGCTTGATCGTGAACACTGAAGCTTTCTTT; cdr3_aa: CASSLIVNTEAFF
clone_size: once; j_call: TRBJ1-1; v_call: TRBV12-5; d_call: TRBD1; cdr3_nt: TGTGCTAGTGGTAGAGGGGGGACAGACACTGAAGCTTTCTTT; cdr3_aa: CASGRGGTDTEAFF
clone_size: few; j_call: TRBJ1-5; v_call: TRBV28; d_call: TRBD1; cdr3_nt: TGTGCCAGCAGTTTGGACGTATTGGGACAGAATGACCAGCCCCAGCATTTT; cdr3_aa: CASSLDVLGQNDQPQHF
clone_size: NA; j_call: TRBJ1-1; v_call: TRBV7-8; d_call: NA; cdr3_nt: TGTGCCAGCAGCTTAGATTTCGGGGGGGATGAAGCTTTCTTT; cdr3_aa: CASSLDFGGDEAFF
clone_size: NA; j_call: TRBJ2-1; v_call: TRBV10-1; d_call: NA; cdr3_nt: TGCGCCAGCAGTGACCAGTCGGACTTCACTTTACAGTTCTTC; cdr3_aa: CASSDQSDFTLQFF
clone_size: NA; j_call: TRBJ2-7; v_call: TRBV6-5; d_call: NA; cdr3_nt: TGTGCCAGCAGTTTCCCCGATACGAGCGAGCAGTACTTC; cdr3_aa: CASSFPDTSEQYF
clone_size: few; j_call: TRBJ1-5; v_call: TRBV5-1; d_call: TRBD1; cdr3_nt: TGCGCCAGCAGCTTAGGGACAGTCGGCAATCAGCCCCAGCATTTT; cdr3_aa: CASSLGTVGNQPQHF
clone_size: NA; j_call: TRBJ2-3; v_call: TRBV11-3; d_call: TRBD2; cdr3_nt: TGTGCCAGCAGCCTTAGGGGGACTAGCGTCTCAGATACGCAGTATTTT; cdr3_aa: CASSLRGTSVSDTQYF
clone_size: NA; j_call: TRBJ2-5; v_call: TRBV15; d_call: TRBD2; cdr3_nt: TGTGCCACCAGCACCCCACTAGCGTCCCAAGAGACCCAGTACTTC; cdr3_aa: CATSTPLASQETQYF
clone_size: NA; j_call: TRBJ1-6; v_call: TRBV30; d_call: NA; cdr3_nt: TGTGCCTGGAGTCGAGTGAGCTCCTATAATTCACCCCTCCACTTT; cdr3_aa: CAWSRVSSYNSPLHF
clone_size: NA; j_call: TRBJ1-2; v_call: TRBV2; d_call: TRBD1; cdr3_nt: TGTGCCAGCAAGGGACAGGCCTTGAACTATGGCTACACCTTC; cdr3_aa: CASKGQALNYGYTF
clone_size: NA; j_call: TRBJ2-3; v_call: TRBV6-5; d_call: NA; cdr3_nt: TGTGCCAGCAGGAATCTGGAGGAGGGTACAGATACGCAGTATTTT; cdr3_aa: CASRNLEEGTDTQYF
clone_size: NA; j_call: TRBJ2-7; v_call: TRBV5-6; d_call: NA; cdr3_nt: TGTGCCAGCAGCTTGAGACACCTCTACGAGCAGTACTTC; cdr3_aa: CASSLRHLYEQYF
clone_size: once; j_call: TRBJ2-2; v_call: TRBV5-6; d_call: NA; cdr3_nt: TGTGCCAGCAGTTTACTCTCAGGGCTCGGGGAGCTGTTTTTT; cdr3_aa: CASSLLSGLGELFF
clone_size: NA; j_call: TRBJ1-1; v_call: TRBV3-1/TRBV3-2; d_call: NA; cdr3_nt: TGTGCCAGCAGCCAAGATAGCGAGACTGAAGCTTTCTTT; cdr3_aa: CASSQDSETEAFF
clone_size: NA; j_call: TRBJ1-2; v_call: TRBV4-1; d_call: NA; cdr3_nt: TGCGCCAGCAGCCCCACGCTAACCCTATCTTATGGCTACACCTTC; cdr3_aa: CASSPTLTLSYGYTF
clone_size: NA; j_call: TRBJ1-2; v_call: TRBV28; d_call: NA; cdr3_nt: TGTGCCAGCACCCTGACTGCCACGGGGAGTAGTGGCTACACCTTC; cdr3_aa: CASTLTATGSSGYTF
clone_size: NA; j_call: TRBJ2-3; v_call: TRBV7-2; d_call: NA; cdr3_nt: TGTGCCAGCAGCTCCACGTCGGGTTTGCTAGCGCCAGATACGCAGTATTTT; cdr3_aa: CASSSTSGLLAPDTQYF
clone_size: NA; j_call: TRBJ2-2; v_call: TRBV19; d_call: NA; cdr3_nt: TGTGCCACCGATCCCGGGAACACCGGGGAGCTGTTTTTT; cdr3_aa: CATDPGNTGELFF
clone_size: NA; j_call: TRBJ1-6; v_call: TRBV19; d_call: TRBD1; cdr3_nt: TGTGCCACCTCGGACAGGGATTCACCCCTCCACTTT; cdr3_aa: CATSDRDSPLHF
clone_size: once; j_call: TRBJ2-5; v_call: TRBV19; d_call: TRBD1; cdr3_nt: TGTGCCAGTAGTCAAGCCGCCGGGACAGGGGTTAAAGAGACCCAGTACTTC; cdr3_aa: CASSQAAGTGVKETQYF
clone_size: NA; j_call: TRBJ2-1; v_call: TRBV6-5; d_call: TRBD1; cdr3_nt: TGTGCCAGCACTTCCGGGACAGGGTATTGGGAGCAGTTCTTC; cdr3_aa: CASTSGTGYWEQFF
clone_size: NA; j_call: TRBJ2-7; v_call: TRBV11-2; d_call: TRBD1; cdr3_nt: TGTGCCAGCAGCTCCTCCCCCCTCGGGACAGGGGATCCCGAGCAGTACTTC; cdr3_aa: CASSSSPLGTGDPEQYF
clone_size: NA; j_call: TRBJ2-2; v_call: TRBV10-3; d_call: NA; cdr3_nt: TGTGCCATCAGTGAGTCGACCAAGTGGCAGGGGGGAAGCACCGGGGAGCTGTTTTTT; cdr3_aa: CAISESTKWQGGSTGELFF
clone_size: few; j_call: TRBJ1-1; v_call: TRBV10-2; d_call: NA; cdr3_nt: TGCGCCAGCAGTGTCGGGGGGTCGGCTGAAGCTTTCTTT; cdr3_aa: CASSVGGSAEAFF
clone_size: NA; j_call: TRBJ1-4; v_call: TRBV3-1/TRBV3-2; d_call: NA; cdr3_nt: TGTGCCAGCAGCTCCCCGGGGGATAGTGAAAAACTGTTTTTT; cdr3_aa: CASSSPGDSEKLFF
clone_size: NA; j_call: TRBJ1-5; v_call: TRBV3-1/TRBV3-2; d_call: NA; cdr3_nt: TGTGCCAGCAGCCAAGGAAGAGGGCAGCCCCAGCATTTT; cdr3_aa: CASSQGRGQPQHF
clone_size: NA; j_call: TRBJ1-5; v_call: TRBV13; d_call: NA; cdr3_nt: TGTGCCAGCAGCAAGCGGGGGTTTAGCAATCAGCCCCAGCATTTT; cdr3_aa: CASSKRGFSNQPQHF
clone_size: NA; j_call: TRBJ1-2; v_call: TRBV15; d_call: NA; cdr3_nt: TGTGCCACCAGCAGAGATAGCAGGGTAGGGGACTATGGCTACACCTTC; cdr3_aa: CATSRDSRVGDYGYTF
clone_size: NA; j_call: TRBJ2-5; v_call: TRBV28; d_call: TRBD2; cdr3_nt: TGTGCCAGCAGCCCCCCGGGAGCGGGGGGAGACTTC; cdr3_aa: CASSPPGAGGDF
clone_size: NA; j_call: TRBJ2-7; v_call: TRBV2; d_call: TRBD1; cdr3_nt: TGTGCCAGCGGGGACAGCAACTCCTACGAGCAGTACTTC; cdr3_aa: CASGDSNSYEQYF
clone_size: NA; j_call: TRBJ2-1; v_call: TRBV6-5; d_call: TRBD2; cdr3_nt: TGTGCCAGCAGCCTGGGACTAGCGGGGGCCGATGAGCAGTTCTTC; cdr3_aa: CASSLGLAGADEQFF
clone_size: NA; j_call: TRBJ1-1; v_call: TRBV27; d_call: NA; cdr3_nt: TGTGCCAGCAGCTGGGGAGGGAATACTGAAGCTTTCTTT; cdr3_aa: CASSWGGNTEAFF
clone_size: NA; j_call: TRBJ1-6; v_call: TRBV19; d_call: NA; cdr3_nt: TGTGCCACACAGGACGCCTTTAATTCACCCCTCCACTTT; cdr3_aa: CATQDAFNSPLHF
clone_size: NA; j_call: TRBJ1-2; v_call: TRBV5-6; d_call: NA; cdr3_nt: TGTGCCAGCAGCTTGGTAGAGGGCTGGGGCTATGGCTACACCTTC; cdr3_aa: CASSLVEGWGYGYTF
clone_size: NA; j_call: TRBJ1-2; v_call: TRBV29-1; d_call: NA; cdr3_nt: TGCAGCGTTCGCCTGGGCCTCGGCTATGGCTACACCTTC; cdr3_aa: CSVRLGLGYGYTF
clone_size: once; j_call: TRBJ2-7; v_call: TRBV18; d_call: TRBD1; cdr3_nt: TGTGCCAGCTCGCAGGGGGACAGGGGGCCCTACGAGCAGTACTTC; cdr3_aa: CASSQGDRGPYEQYF
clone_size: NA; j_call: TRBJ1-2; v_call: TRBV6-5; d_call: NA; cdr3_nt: TGTGCCAGCATCGACAGCTTTAATGGCTACACCTTC; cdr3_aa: CASIDSFNGYTF
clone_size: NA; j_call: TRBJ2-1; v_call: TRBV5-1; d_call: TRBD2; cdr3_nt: TGCGCCAGCAGCCGGAGCGGGGGGTATGATGAGCAGTTCTTC; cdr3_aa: CASSRSGGYDEQFF
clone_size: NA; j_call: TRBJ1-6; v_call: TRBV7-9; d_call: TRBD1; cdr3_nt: TGTGCCAGCAGCTCCCCCCCTGGACAGGGAAATTCACCCCTCCACTTT; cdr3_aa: CASSSPPGQGNSPLHF